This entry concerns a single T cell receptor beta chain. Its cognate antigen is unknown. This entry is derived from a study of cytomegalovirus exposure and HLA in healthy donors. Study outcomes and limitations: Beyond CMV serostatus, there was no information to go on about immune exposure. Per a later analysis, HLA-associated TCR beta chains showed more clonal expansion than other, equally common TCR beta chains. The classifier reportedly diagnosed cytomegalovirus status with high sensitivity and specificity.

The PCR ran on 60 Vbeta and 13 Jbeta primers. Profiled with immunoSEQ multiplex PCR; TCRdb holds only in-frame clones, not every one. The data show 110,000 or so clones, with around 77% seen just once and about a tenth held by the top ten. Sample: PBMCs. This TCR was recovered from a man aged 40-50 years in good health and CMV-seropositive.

The CDR3 region is CASSTPTGWNTEAFF. The CDR3 DNA reads as TGTGCCAGCAGCACTCCGACAGGGTGGAACACTGAAGCTTTCTTT. The gene calls are TRBV28 and TRBJ1-1; TRBD1 aligns across 7 bases. The V gene end was trimmed by 6 bases and the J gene end by 1 base; junction bases not matched to a gene: 8. Looked up from germline, CDR1 is MDHEN and CDR2 is SYDVKM. This CDR3 contains 15 residues.